This T cell receptor (beta chain) was captured in a study of blood T cell repertoires in COVID-19. The germline gives CDR1 MNHNS, CDR2 SASEGT. The CDR3 covers 16 residues. Unmatched junction bases numbered 5, after V lost 2 bases and J lost 4 bases. In the original processing: It was from reference gene primer amplification that nucleated cell counts were estimated. Only in-frame clones appear in the TCRdb table, and some are missing; sequencing was by immunoSEQ multiplex PCR. Clone size and V and J calls were adopted from that table, with D and trimming inferred from the DNA. The sample holds 180,000 or so clones; around 85% are singletons and the top ten take roughly 1.1%.

This clonotype was obtained from a man between 60 and 75 years old who had recovered from COVID-19. The chain carries TRBV6-1 and TRBJ2-1; 10 bases are shared with TRBD1. The sequenced sample was peripheral blood. Here the CDR3 reads CASSELGQGSYNEQFF. CDR3 sequence (DNA): TGTGCCAGCAGTGAACTGGGACAGGGGTCATACAATGAGCAGTTCTTC.